The 2 T cell receptor beta chains below were found in one sample sequenced in a study of long-term antiretroviral therapy in people with HIV. Runs used v3.0 of the immunoSEQ assay and were done at survey level. Sequencing used immunoSEQ multiplex PCR; TCRdb keeps in-frame clones, though not all of them. The sample has 25,000 to 35,000 clones; almost 95% are singletons. Here the sequenced sample was unsorted PBMCs, taken 7.4 years after starting antiretroviral therapy. These receptors were taken from a man aged 50 to 60 with HIV.

The chain is built from TRBV9 and TRBJ1-2; D is perhaps TRBD1 (5 bases). V lost 0 bases and J 3 bases, leaving 9 bases between the germline ends. From germline, CDR1 is SGDLS and CDR2 YYNGEE. The length of the CDR3 is 14 residues. This chain's CDR3 is CASSVEGLDYGYTF. CDR3 coding DNA: TGTGCCAGCAGCGTAGAGGGGCTAGACTATGGCTACACCTTC.

The sample holds one count of this clone. This chain joins TRBV19 and TRBJ2-3; D is ambiguous. Germline CDR1 LNHDA, CDR2 SQIVND (reference sequence). The CDR3 length is 15 residues. Between the trimmed V and J ends, which lost 1 base and 0 bases, there was a span of 8 bases. CDR3 residues: CASSIAAQSTDTQYF. In DNA form, the CDR3 reads TGTGCCAGTAGTATAGCTGCACAAAGCACAGATACGCAGTATTTT.